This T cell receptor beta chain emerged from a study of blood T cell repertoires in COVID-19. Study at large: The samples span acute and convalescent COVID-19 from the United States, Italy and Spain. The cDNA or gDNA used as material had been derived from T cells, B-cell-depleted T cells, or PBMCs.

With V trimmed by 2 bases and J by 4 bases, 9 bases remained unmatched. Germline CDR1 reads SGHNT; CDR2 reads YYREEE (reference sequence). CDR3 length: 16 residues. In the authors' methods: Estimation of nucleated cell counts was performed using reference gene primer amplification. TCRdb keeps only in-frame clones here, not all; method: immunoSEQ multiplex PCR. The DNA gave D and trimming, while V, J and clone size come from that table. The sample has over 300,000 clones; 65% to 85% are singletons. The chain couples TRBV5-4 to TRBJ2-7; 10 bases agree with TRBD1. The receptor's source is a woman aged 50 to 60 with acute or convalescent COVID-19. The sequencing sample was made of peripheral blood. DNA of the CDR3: TGTGCCAGCAGCTTCGGAGCGCCGGGACAGGGGTACGAGCAGTACTTC. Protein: CASSFGAPGQGYEQYF.